The 19 T cell receptor beta chains below all came from one sample that was sequenced in a study of T-cell memory formation after mild COVID-19. TCRdb re-derived calls from the 5' RACE reads in MiXCR, one entry per CDR3 protein. The table has 400,000 or so distinct CDR3 sequences, around 19% seen once. The sample taken for sequencing was PBMCs or a T cell subset sorted from them (not recorded which). Every receptor here comes from an adult woman who had mild COVID-19 (a few samples of this study predate the infection). Cell type and time point are not known.

This clonotype was seen at least ten times. The rearrangement links TRBV4-2 to TRBJ1-2, with D uncertain. Germline V gene data show CDR1 as LGHNA and CDR2 as YNFKEQ. This CDR3 has 16 residues. V was cut by 1 base and J by 0 bases, with 12 bases left in between. CDR3 sequence (DNA): TGTGCCAGCAGCCAAGTTGAACACGGATCTAACTATGGCTACACCTTC. It is translated as CASSQVEHGSNYGYTF.

In this sample, this clonotype turned up once. This sequence joins TRBV7-9 and TRBJ1-2; 7 bases line up with TRBD1. J lost 0 bases, V lost 5 bases, and 6 bases had no gene match. This CDR3 has 15 residues. The germline CDR1 and CDR2 sequences are SEHNR and FQNEAQ (reference sequence). In nucleotides, the CDR3 is TGTGCCAGCAGCCGGGGGACAGAAGCTAACTATGGCTACACCTTC. Protein product: CASSRGTEANYGYTF.

The V call is TRBV4-1, the J call TRBJ2-7; perhaps D is TRBD1 or TRBD2 (5 bases each). The CDR3 is made up of 15 amino acids. The V gene's germline CDR1 is MGHRA and CDR2 YSYEKL. V lost 6 bases to trimming and J lost 2 bases, with 17 bases between them. CDR3 nucleotides: TGCGCCAGCAGGTTGGGACCGATGACCGCCTACGAGCAGTACTTC. Translation gives CASRLGPMTAYEQYF.

The chain employs TRBV7-9 and TRBJ1-2; possibly TRBD1 for D (6 bases). Trimming removed 8 bases at V and 6 bases at J, with 16 bases between. CDR3 length: 13 amino acids. Germline V gene sequence: CDR1 SEHNR, CDR2 FQNEAQ (reference sequence). The CDR3 sequence: CASRLSGENGYTF. The CDR3 bases are TGTGCCAGCCGACTATCAGGGGAAAATGGCTACACCTTC.

This clonotype has just a few counts. This chain links TRBV4-3 with TRBJ2-3; TRBD1 or TRBD2 may be the D gene (5 bases each). Germline V gives CDR1 LGHNA, CDR2 YSLEER. With 0 bases removed from V and 14 bases from J, the gap between germline ends came to 15 bases. This CDR3 comprises 13 residues. The DNA of the CDR3 is TGCGCCAGCAGCCAAGATTTGGGGACCCTGCGGTATTTT. Encoded protein: CASSQDLGTLRYF.

This clonotype occurred a few times. The chain uses TRBV29-1 and TRBJ1-2; 11 bases line up with TRBD1. Germline V gene sequence: CDR1 SQVTM, CDR2 ANQGSEA. V shed 3 bases and J 4 bases; nucleotides not matched to a gene: 13. The CDR3 runs to 17 residues. The CDR3 nucleotides are TGCAGCGTTGACCCCGGACAGGGGGCGCGTCCCATCTATGGCTACACCTTC. It specifies CSVDPGQGARPIYGYTF.

V and J are TRBV3-1 and TRBJ2-1, with 12 bases aligning to TRBD2. Unmatched junction bases numbered 6, after V lost 3 bases and J lost 0 bases. CDR1 LGHDT and CDR2 YNNKEL come from the germline V gene (reference sequence). This CDR3 comprises 18 residues. CDR3 coding DNA: TGTGCCAGCAGCCAGCCGGGACTAGCGGGCCACTCCTACAATGAGCAGTTCTTC. Amino acid sequence: CASSQPGLAGHSYNEQFF.

The chain employs TRBV5-5 and TRBJ2-1, with 9 bases that match TRBD2. V was pared by 4 bases and J by 7 bases, with 12 bases of the junction left unmatched. This CDR3 comprises 16 residues. Germline values: CDR1 SGHKS, CDR2 YYEKEE (reference sequence). In nucleotides, the CDR3 is TGTGCCAGCAGCGCCGGAACTGCGGGAGGGCTAAATGAGCAGTTCTTC. Its translation: CASSAGTAGGLNEQFF.

The rearrangement links TRBV2 to TRBJ2-7, with 9 nucleotides matching TRBD1. CDR3 length equals 14 residues. V shed 6 bases and J 4 bases; nucleotides not matched to a gene: 7. Germline values: CDR1 SNHLY, CDR2 FYNNEI. The CDR3 DNA reads TGTGCCAGCAGCAAACAGGGGGCTGGGTACGAGCAGTACTTC. Protein product: CASSKQGAGYEQYF.

The chain joins TRBV6-5 to TRBJ1-2, with no clear D. Trimming left V 7 bases short and J 3 bases short, with 21 bases between. CDR1 and CDR2 (germline): MNHEY, SVGAGI. The CDR3 extends over 16 amino acids. The CDR3 protein is CASTPFSLGWDYGYTF. The CDR3 bases are TGTGCCAGCACCCCTTTTTCGCTAGGGTGGGACTATGGCTACACCTTC.

The chain uses TRBV30 and TRBJ2-1; TRBD2 matches at 7 bases. Losses at the gene ends were 1 base for V and 12 bases for J; bases not matched to a gene: 9. The CDR3 length is 13 residues. The germline CDR1 and CDR2 sequences are GTSNPN and SVGIG (reference sequence). The CDR3 DNA reads as TGTGCCTGGAGTGGGGGTCCGCGGGAGCGGCAGTTCTTC. Protein: CAWSGGPRERQFF. The full variable domain, its missing parts supplied by reference TRBV30 and TRBJ2-1, is SQTIHQWPATLVQPVGSPLSLECTVEGTSNPNLYWYRQAAGRGLQLLFYSVGIGQISSEVPQNLSASRPQDRQFILSSKKLLLSDSGFYLCAWSGGPRERQFFGPGTRLTVL.

This clonotype was picked up a small number of times. This sequence joins TRBV5-1 and TRBJ1-2; D is unclear. The V and J ends lost 0 bases and 7 bases respectively, with 16 bases between them. The CDR3 totals 15 residues. Germline V lookup: CDR1 SGHRS, CDR2 YFSETQ. The CDR3 DNA follows: TGCGCCAGCAGCTTGGCGTATGGGCAGGAAAGTGGCTACACCTTC. Its protein product is CASSLAYGQESGYTF.

The table lists this clonotype with a few counts. The J gene is TRBJ1-2, the V gene TRBV11-2, with unresolved D. The CDR3 is 12 residues long. V shed 2 bases and J shed 5 bases, with 6 bases lying between them. CDR1 SGHAT and CDR2 FQNNGV come from the germline V gene. Written as DNA, the CDR3 is TGTGCCAGCAGCTTAAACCCGTATGGCTACACCTTC. Translation: CASSLNPYGYTF.

This sequence joins TRBV12-3 or TRBV12-4 and TRBJ2-1; D perhaps matches TRBD2 (5 bases). The CDR3 contains 14 residues. Trimming removed 6 bases at V and 7 bases at J, with 16 bases between. This CDR3 is CASSEDGLLNEQFF. The CDR3 nucleotides read TGTGCCAGCAGCGAAGATGGACTTTTAAATGAGCAGTTCTTC.

The chain is built from TRBV12-3 or TRBV12-4 and TRBJ1-1, with D perhaps matching TRBD1 (6 bases). The V and J ends lost 8 bases and 2 bases respectively, with 12 bases between them. The CDR3 loop spans 13 amino acids. The CDR3: CASGADSNTEAFF. The CDR3 DNA reads TGTGCCAGCGGGGCGGACAGTAACACTGAAGCTTTCTTT.

The chain couples TRBV30 to TRBJ1-3, with D uncertain. Germline V gives CDR1 GTSNPN, CDR2 SVGIG (reference sequence). The CDR3 totals 14 residues. V dropped 6 bases and J dropped 1 base, with 13 bases sitting between them. The CDR3 DNA is TGTGCCTGCAGGACGGTCTTTTCTGGAAACACCATATATTTT. It translates to CACRTVFSGNTIYF. The complete variable domain, with remaining parts taken from reference TRBV30 and TRBJ1-3, reads SQTIHQWPATLVQPVGSPLSLECTVEGTSNPNLYWYRQAAGRGLQLLFYSVGIGQISSEVPQNLSASRPQDRQFILSSKKLLLSDSGFYLCACRTVFSGNTIYFGEGSWLTVV.

This clonotype was detected many times. This chain connects TRBV7-9 to TRBJ2-1; D is ambiguous. Between the trimmed V and J ends, which lost 4 bases and 6 bases, there was a span of 16 bases. Germline V CDR1 and CDR2: SEHNR, FQNEAQ (reference sequence). The CDR3 covers 15 residues. CDR3 protein: CASSSSTPSLNEQFF. The CDR3 DNA reads as TGTGCCAGCAGCTCTTCTACCCCGTCCCTCAATGAGCAGTTCTTC.

In its sample, this clonotype was seen a few times. V gene TRBV27 combines with J gene TRBJ1-1; D gene unclear. Germline assignment: CDR1 MNHEY and CDR2 SMNVEV (reference sequence). The CDR3 is 13 amino acids. Deletions cut 5 bases from V and 8 bases from J, with 15 bases between. The CDR3 region is CASSQDQKREAFF. CDR3 coding DNA: TGTGCCAGCAGTCAAGACCAGAAAAGGGAAGCTTTCTTT.

Written as DNA, the CDR3 is TGTGCCAGCAGCTCGGGGGGACTAGCGGGAGGATTAGTAGATACGCAGTATTTT. Its protein is CASSSGGLAGGLVDTQYF. The chain employs TRBV5-4 and TRBJ2-3; 15 positions agree with TRBD2. Per germline, CDR1 SGHNT and CDR2 YYREEE (reference sequence). The V segment lost 3 bases and the J segment 5 bases; nucleotides outside the gene matches: 10. The CDR3 sequence is 18 residues long.